The present entry profiles one T cell receptor (beta chain) with its context. Antigen: not known. Repertoires were generated with immunoSEQ multiplex PCR, while TCRdb's copy carries only in-frame clones and drops some. The table lists about 800,000 clones, approximately 96% of them singletons. Naive CD8 cells comprised CD45RO-negative, CCR7-positively selected cells, excluding terminally differentiated effector memory CD45RA+ cells. This specimen comes from a study of shared clonotypes between healthy human individuals. Notes on the study in general: The four-donor shared clonotypes exceeded non-shared clonotypes in generation probability, with non-shared ones scoring lower.

V lost 7 bases and J lost 8, with 12 bases in between. CDR3 size: 13 residues. Germline V gene data show CDR1 as MNHEY and CDR2 as SVGAGI. The source material was naive CD8+ T cells sorted from blood. V is TRBV6-5 and J is TRBJ2-6; D uncertain. The receptor was isolated from a young man in good health. CDR3 in amino acids: CASTVTGTNVLTF. The CDR3 DNA is TGTGCCAGCACCGTTACGGGTACCAACGTCCTGACTTTC.